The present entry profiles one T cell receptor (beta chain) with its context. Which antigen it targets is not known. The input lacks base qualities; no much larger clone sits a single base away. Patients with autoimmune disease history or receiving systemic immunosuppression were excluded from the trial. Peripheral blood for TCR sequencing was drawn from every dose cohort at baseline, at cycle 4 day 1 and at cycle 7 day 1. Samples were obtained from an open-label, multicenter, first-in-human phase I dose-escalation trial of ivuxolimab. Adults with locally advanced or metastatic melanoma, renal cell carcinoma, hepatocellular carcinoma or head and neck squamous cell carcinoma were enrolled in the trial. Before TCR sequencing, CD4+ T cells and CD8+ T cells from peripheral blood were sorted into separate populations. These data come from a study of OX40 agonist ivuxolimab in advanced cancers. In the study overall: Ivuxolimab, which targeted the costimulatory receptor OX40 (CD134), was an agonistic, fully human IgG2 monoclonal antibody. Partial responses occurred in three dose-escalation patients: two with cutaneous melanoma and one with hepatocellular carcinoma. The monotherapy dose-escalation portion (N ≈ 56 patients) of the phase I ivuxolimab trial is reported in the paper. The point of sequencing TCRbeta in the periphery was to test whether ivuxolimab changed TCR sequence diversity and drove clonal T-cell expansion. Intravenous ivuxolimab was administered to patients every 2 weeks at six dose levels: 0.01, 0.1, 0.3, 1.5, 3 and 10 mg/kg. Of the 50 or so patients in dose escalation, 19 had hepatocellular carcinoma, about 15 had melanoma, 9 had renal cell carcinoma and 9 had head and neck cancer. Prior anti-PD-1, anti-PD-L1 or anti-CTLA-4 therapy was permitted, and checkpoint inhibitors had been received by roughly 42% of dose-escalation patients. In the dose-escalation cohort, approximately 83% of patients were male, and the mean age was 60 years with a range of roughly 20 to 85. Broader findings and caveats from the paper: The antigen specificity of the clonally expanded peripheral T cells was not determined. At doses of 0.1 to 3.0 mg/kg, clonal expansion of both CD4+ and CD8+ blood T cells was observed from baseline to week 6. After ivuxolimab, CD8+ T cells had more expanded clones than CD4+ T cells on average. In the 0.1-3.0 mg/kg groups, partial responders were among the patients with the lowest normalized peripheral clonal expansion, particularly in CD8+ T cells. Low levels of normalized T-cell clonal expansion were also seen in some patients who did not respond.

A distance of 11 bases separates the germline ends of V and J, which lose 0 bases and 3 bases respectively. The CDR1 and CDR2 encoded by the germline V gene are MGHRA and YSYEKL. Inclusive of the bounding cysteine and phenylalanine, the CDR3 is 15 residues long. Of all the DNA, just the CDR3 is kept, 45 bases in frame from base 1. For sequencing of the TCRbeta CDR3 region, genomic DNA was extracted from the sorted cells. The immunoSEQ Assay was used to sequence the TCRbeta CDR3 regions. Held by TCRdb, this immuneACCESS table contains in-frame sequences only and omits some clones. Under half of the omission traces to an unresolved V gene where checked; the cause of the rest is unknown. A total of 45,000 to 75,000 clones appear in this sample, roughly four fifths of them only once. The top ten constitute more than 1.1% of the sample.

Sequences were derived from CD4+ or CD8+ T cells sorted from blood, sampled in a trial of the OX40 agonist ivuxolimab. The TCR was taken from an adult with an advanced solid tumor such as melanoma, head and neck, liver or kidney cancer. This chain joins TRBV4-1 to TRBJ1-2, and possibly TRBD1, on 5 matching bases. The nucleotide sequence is TGCGCCAGCAGCCAAGATCCAGGGTGGGACTATGGCTACACCTTC. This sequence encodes CASSQDPGWDYGYTF.